The 25 T cell receptor beta chains below were found in one sample sequenced in a study of tissue T cells after allogeneic stem cell transplantation. Profiling relied on immunoSEQ multiplex PCR, and the TCRdb table lists in-frame clones only, not all of them. The sample has fewer than 7,500 clones, 75% to 85% seen once. This sample comprised blood, obtained before transplantation. These receptors were taken from a man aged 35 to 70 who later had graft-versus-host disease after an allogeneic stem cell transplant.

This sequence joins TRBV27 and TRBJ2-3, with TRBD1 identical over 8 bases. V lost 3 bases to trimming and J lost 0 bases; unmatched junction nucleotides: 2. The CDR3 spans 15 residues. Germline V lookup: CDR1 MNHEY, CDR2 SMNVEV (reference sequence). CDR3 in amino acids: CASSLTGVSTDTQYF. The CDR3 nucleotides read TGTGCCAGCAGTTTGACAGGGGTTAGCACAGATACGCAGTATTTT.

This chain links TRBV19 with TRBJ1-2; D ambiguous. There are 12 residues in the CDR3. V was cut by 4 bases and J by 3 bases, with 6 bases left in between. CDR1 LNHDA and CDR2 SQIVND come from the germline V gene (reference sequence). The CDR3 reads CASSTADYGYTF. CDR3 coding DNA: TGTGCCAGTAGTACAGCTGACTATGGCTACACCTTC.

The chain links TRBV15 to TRBJ2-1; 9 bases fit TRBD2. Germline CDR1 and CDR2: LNHNV and YYDKDF (reference sequence). The CDR3 totals 19 residues. V lost 0 bases, J lost 4 bases, and 13 bases stayed unmatched. CDR3 sequence reads: CATSRDMWASGMGYNEQFF. The DNA for the CDR3 is TGTGCCACCAGCAGAGATATGTGGGCTAGCGGGATGGGGTACAATGAGCAGTTCTTC.

The CDR3 spells CASSTQGETQYF. The CDR3 DNA reads TGCGCCAGCAGCACCCAGGGGGAGACCCAGTACTTC. V usage is TRBV5-1 and J usage is TRBJ2-5; TRBD1 is a possible D gene (6 bases). The germline V and J ends were trimmed by 4 bases and 5 bases, with 9 bases remaining between them. The CDR3 is made up of 12 amino acids. Germline V gene lookup returns CDR1 SGHRS and CDR2 YFSETQ. The variable domain in full, completed from reference TRBV5-1 and TRBJ2-5, reads KAGVTQTPRYLIKTRGQQVTLSCSPISGHRSVSWYQQTPGQGLQFLFEYFSETQRNKGNFPGRFSGRQFSNSRSEMNVSTLELGDSALYLCASSTQGETQYFGPGTRLLVL.

V and J are TRBV19 and TRBJ1-2; 7 bases agree with TRBD1. V dropped 7 bases and J dropped 7; count of bases not matched to a gene: 18. Germline values: CDR1 LNHDA, CDR2 SQIVND (reference sequence). The CDR3 has 16 residues. The CDR3 DNA follows: TGTGCCAGTACGACGACAGGGAACAGGCAAGGGTTTGGCTACACCTTC. Translated: CASTTTGNRQGFGYTF. Full variable domain (outside the CDR3, taken from reference TRBV19 and TRBJ1-2): DGGITQSPKYLFRKEGQNVTLSCEQNLNHDAMYWYRQDPGQGLRLIYYSQIVNDFQKGDIAEGYSVSREKKESFPLTVTSAQKNPTAFYLCASTTTGNRQGFGYTFGSGTRLTVV.

The genes are TRBV6-1 and TRBJ2-5; a weak D match, TRBD2 (7 bases). The V gene lost 3 bases and the J gene lost 1 base, with 15 bases spanning the gap. The CDR3 is made up of 16 amino acids. Germline V gives CDR1 MNHNS, CDR2 SASEGT. CDR3 region: CASSDGGGGGQETQYF. The CDR3 DNA follows: TGTGCCAGCAGTGATGGGGGGGGCGGGGGCCAAGAGACCCAGTACTTC.

This chain uses TRBV19 with TRBJ1-5; D not certain. The CDR3 is 13 amino acids. The V and J ends lost 2 bases and 8 bases respectively, with 10 bases between them. The germline gives CDR1 LNHDA, CDR2 SQIVND (reference sequence). The chain's CDR3 is CASSISSREPQHF. CDR3 sequence (DNA): TGTGCCAGTAGTATAAGTTCGAGGGAGCCCCAGCATTTT.

This chain uses TRBV18 with TRBJ1-5; the D gene is possibly TRBD1 (5 bases). The CDR3 sequence is 16 residues long. CDR1 KGHSH and CDR2 LQKENI come from the germline V gene. Trimming stripped 5 bases from V and 5 bases from J, with 19 bases between. As DNA, the CDR3 is TGTGCCAGCTCAACCCAACCAACTGGGACGGATCAGCCCCAGCATTTT. Translation: CASSTQPTGTDQPQHF.

The rearrangement uses TRBV6-1 and TRBJ1-5, with no clear D. Between the trimmed V and J ends, which lost 0 bases and 3 bases, there was a span of 6 bases. Germline lookup yields CDR1 MNHNS and CDR2 SASEGT. The length of the CDR3 is 14 residues. Here the CDR3 reads CASSEAADNQPQHF. The CDR3 DNA sequence: TGTGCCAGCAGTGAAGCGGCCGACAATCAGCCCCAGCATTTT.

The chain employs TRBV21-1 and TRBJ2-2; the table's TRBD1 call for D was not verified on the DNA. TRBV21-1 is given as a pseudogene. This CDR3 region has 13 residues. The CDR3 reads CAYTGAPFGELFF. CDR3 nucleotide sequence: TGTGCCTATACAGGGGCGCCTTTCGGGGAGCTGTTTTTT.

This chain connects TRBV4-1 to TRBJ2-4; D may be TRBD2 (5 bases). Germline CDR1 and CDR2: MGHRA and YSYEKL. This CDR3 has 13 amino acids. The ends were cut back, 0 bases at V and 7 bases at J, with 7 bases in the middle. The CDR3, as DNA: TGCGCCAGCAGCCAAGATAGGGAGAACATTCAGTACTTC. Its protein product is CASSQDRENIQYF.

The chain employs TRBV5-1 and TRBJ1-3; 7 nucleotides match TRBD1. Trimming took 4 bases from V and 3 from J; bases not matched to a gene: 7. CDR1 SGHRS and CDR2 YFSETQ come from the germline V gene. This CDR3 contains 15 residues. In DNA form, the CDR3 reads TGCGCCAGCAGCCTCTCTGGGGACAGTGGAAACACCATATATTTT. Translated, it gives CASSLSGDSGNTIYF.

The chain links TRBV6-1 to TRBJ1-5; D unclear. The CDR3 is 12 residues long. Trimming took off 3 bases at V and 5 bases at J, with 5 bases between the two ends. The germline V gene encodes CDR1 MNHNS and CDR2 SASEGT. In DNA, the CDR3 is TGTGCCAGCAGTGACCCTGATCAGCCCCAGCATTTT. Its translation is CASSDPDQPQHF.

The chain joins TRBV5-4 to TRBJ1-1, with a possible D match to TRBD1 (5 bases). The CDR3 consists of 13 residues. Germline values: CDR1 SGHNT, CDR2 YYREEE (reference sequence). V lost 5 bases and J lost 3, with 11 bases in between. The CDR3 sequence is CASRRQTDTEAFF. Here the CDR3 DNA reads TGTGCCAGCAGGCGACAGACAGACACTGAAGCTTTCTTT.

The chain combines TRBV28 with TRBJ1-5; 9 bases map to TRBD1. Germline loops: CDR1 MDHEN, CDR2 SYDVKM. V was clipped by 5 bases and J by 2 bases; unmatched bases: 4. This CDR3 region has 15 residues. CDR3 protein: CASSPQGARNQPQHF. For the CDR3, the DNA is TGTGCCAGCAGTCCACAGGGGGCGCGCAATCAGCCCCAGCATTTT.

The chain combines TRBV29-1 with TRBJ2-1; either TRBD1 or TRBD2 may fit D (5 bases each). The CDR3 consists of 11 residues. V was shortened by 6 bases and J by 10 bases, with 13 bases between the two germline ends. The germline gives CDR1 SQVTM, CDR2 ANQGSEA. The CDR3: CSVAGWDEQFF. CDR3 nucleotides: TGCAGCGTCGCCGGCTGGGACGAGCAGTTCTTC.

The chain's CDR3 is CASSSGQGADTQYF. For the CDR3, the DNA is TGTGCCAGCAGCTCGGGACAGGGGGCAGATACGCAGTATTTT. The chain is built from TRBV4-2 and TRBJ2-3, with 11 nucleotides matching TRBD1. Germline-derived CDR1 and CDR2 are LGHNA and YNFKEQ. The CDR3 loop spans 14 amino acids. With V trimmed by 5 bases and J by 4 bases, 2 bases remained unmatched.

The chain combines TRBV7-9 with TRBJ2-6; TRBD1 matches at 7 bases. Germline trimming cut 10 bases from V and 0 bases from J; bases unmatched to any gene: 12. CDR3 length: 17 amino acids. CDR1 is SEHNR, CDR2 FQNEAQ, per germline (reference sequence). In DNA, the CDR3 is TGTGCCATGACAACAGGGGCCACACGCTCTGGGGCCAACGTCCTGACTTTC. As protein: CAMTTGATRSGANVLTF.

V is TRBV13 and J is TRBJ1-3; unclear D gene. Germline loops: CDR1 PRHDT, CDR2 FYEKMQ (reference sequence). Trimming stripped 2 bases from V and 1 base from J, with 6 bases between. There are 14 residues in the CDR3. The chain's CDR3 is CASSLRISGNTIYF. In nucleotides, the CDR3 is TGTGCCAGCAGCTTACGGATATCTGGAAACACCATATATTTT.

The rearrangement links TRBV2 to TRBJ2-2, with D hard to call. The CDR3 loop spans 13 amino acids. V was pared by 6 bases and J by 4 bases, with 9 bases between. The germline V gene has CDR1 SNHLY and CDR2 FYNNEI. Here the CDR3 DNA reads TGTGCCAGCAGGGTGGATCTCACCGGGGAGCTGTTTTTT. Protein product: CASRVDLTGELFF.

The CDR3 loop reads CASLSGNTIYF. Written as DNA, the CDR3 is TGTGCCAGCCTCTCGGGAAACACCATATATTTT. The V gene is TRBV12-3 or TRBV12-4, the J gene TRBJ1-3; D is unclear. V was clipped by 8 bases and J by 4 bases, with 6 bases between them. There are 11 residues in the CDR3.

The chain is built from TRBV5-6 and TRBJ2-2, with D unresolved. V was shortened by 6 bases and J by 7 bases, with 7 bases between the two germline ends. CDR1 is SGHDT, CDR2 YYEEEE, per germline. This CDR3 contains 11 residues. The CDR3 nucleotides are TGTGCCAGCACCCTTAACGGGGAGCTGTTTTTT. Its protein is CASTLNGELFF. The full variable domain, completed using reference TRBV5-6 and TRBJ2-2, is DAGVTQSPTHLIKTRGQQVTLRCSPKSGHDTVSWYQQALGQGPQFIFQYYEEEERQRGNFPDRFSGHQFPNYSSELNVNALLLGDSALYLCASTLNGELFFGEGSRLTVL.

The chain joins TRBV18 to TRBJ2-3; no clear D. Trimming cost V 3 bases and J 1 base, with 11 bases left between them. Germline CDR1 and CDR2: KGHSH and LQKENI. This CDR3 contains 15 residues. The CDR3 DNA reads as TGTGCCAGCTCACCGGCGTCAGGCGGCACAGATACGCAGTATTTT. Amino acids: CASSPASGGTDTQYF.

The DNA for the CDR3 is TGTGCCAGCCCGGGACAGAGCCAAGAGACCCAGTACTTC. Translating it yields CASPGQSQETQYF. This sequence joins TRBV2 and TRBJ2-5; 7 bases are shared with TRBD1. Germline CDR1 and CDR2: SNHLY and FYNNEI. The CDR3 runs to 13 residues. J was trimmed by 1 base and V by 8 bases; bases with no gene match: 4.

This chain joins TRBV7-9 and TRBJ2-1; 8 nucleotides agree with TRBD2. The germline V gene encodes CDR1 SEHNR and CDR2 FQNEAQ (reference sequence). This CDR3 is 15 amino acids long. J was trimmed by 1 base and V by 8 bases; bases with no gene match: 7. The CDR3 DNA follows: TGTGCCAGCTTCCGGGGGGGCCGATCCTACAATGAGCAGTTCTTC. Encoded protein: CASFRGGRSYNEQFF.